The rows below give T cell receptor beta chains drawn from one sample of a study of regulatory T cells in long-lasting Graves disease. TCRdb fed the multiplex PCR reads into MiXCR, producing one record per CDR3 protein. The sample yields 500,000 or so distinct CDR3 sequences, about 16% seen once. These same records also appear under a second study, on T cells in Graves' hyperthyroidism and ophthalmopathy.

This specimen was peripheral blood mononuclear cells (PBMCs), taken at new diagnosis, from a patient treated with antithyroid drugs. Source of these receptors: a middle-aged man with Graves disease. Both conserved end residues are trimmed from each CDR3.

v_call	cdr3_aa
TRBV7-8	ASSAPGGYNEQF
TRBV27	ASKELSTNEKLF
TRBV6-2/TRBV6-3	ASKPGQPNEQY
TRBV5-1	ASSSLGPQNTEAF
TRBV3-1	ASSRAGLSFDEQY
TRBV28	ASRQNRGSYEQY
TRBV6-1	ASSDTGGRGYT
TRBV30	AWSVGTSGSPSYEQF
TRBV10-2	ASRASMGAGTGELS
TRBV20-1	SASGTVIMRSPLH
TRBV12-3/TRBV12-4	ASSITADTQY
TRBV5-1	ASSLEGLAGGGENEQF
TRBV5-1	ASSSDRQGRADTQY
TRBV29-1	SAAQTGRSFTGELF
TRBV7-2	ASSPGQGFDGELF
TRBV12-3/TRBV12-4	ASSPLAVAYT
TRBV29-1	SVSPASSGNTIY
TRBV14	ASSQDTDQPQH
TRBV10-3	AISESDELKRGVNEQF